The 32 T cell receptor beta chains reported below all come from one sample, sequenced in a study of blood T cell repertoires in COVID-19. Only in-frame clones appear in the TCRdb table, and some are missing; sequencing was by immunoSEQ multiplex PCR. The repertoire includes 150,000 to 200,000 clones, approximately 84% of them detected once, and under 3% sits in the top ten. Sample: peripheral blood. The receptor set was obtained from a human donor with acute or convalescent COVID-19. The donor label of this sample is uncertain.

This rearrangement joins TRBV27 to TRBJ1-2, with 9 bases matching TRBD1. Losses at the gene ends were 4 bases for V and 4 bases for J; bases not matched to a gene: 4. CDR1 is MNHEY and CDR2 is SMNVEV in the germline V gene (reference sequence). The CDR3 totals 14 residues. The CDR3 is CASSYGTGIYGYTF. CDR3 bases: TGTGCCAGCAGTTACGGGACAGGGATCTATGGCTACACCTTC.

The V and J genes are TRBV30 and TRBJ1-1; TRBD1 agrees at 10 bases. The V gene end was trimmed by 2 bases and the J gene end by 10 bases; junction bases not matched to a gene: 4. The CDR3 runs to 12 residues. From germline, CDR1 is GTSNPN and CDR2 SVGIG (reference sequence). The CDR3 DNA reads TGTGCCTGGAGTTACGGACAGGGGGTAGCTTTCTTT. The encoded protein is CAWSYGQGVAFF.

The chain has TRBV2 and TRBJ2-2, with 8 bases fitting TRBD1. The germline V gene has CDR1 SNHLY and CDR2 FYNNEI. Germline trimming cut 7 bases from V and 1 base from J; bases unmatched to any gene: 8. The CDR3 contains 16 residues. Here the CDR3 DNA reads TGTGCCAGCAACTATGGACAGGGAGGGAACACCGGGGAGCTGTTTTTT. Encoded protein: CASNYGQGGNTGELFF.

A single count supports this clone. Different DNA sequences within this sample yield the same CDR3. This chain connects TRBV28 to TRBJ1-4, with TRBD1 as a possible D gene (5 bases). Between the trimmed V and J ends, which lost 3 bases and 2 bases, there was a span of 7 bases. The germline V gene encodes CDR1 MDHEN and CDR2 SYDVKM. This CDR3 is 14 amino acids long. CDR3 protein: CASSFGGTNEKLFF. The DNA for the CDR3 is TGTGCCAGCAGTTTTGGGGGGACTAATGAAAAACTGTTTTTT.

This sequence joins TRBV6-5 and TRBJ1-2; D possibly corresponds to TRBD1 (6 bases). Germline assignment: CDR1 MNHEY and CDR2 SVGAGI. The CDR3 is 14 residues long. Trimming left V 2 bases short and J 4 bases short, with 11 bases between. The CDR3 loop is CASSYGPDSYGYTF. The CDR3 region has the DNA TGTGCCAGCAGTTACGGACCGGACAGCTATGGCTACACCTTC.

This rearrangement joins TRBV11-3 to TRBJ2-3, with 12 bases matching TRBD1. This CDR3 region has 14 residues. The J segment lost 4 bases and the V segment lost 11 bases, leaving 7 bases of the junction unmatched. Germline V lookup: CDR1 SGHNT, CDR2 YENEEA. CDR3 DNA sequence: TGTGCCGACAGGGACAGGGGGCCCCCAGATACGCAGTATTTT. Its translation: CADRDRGPPDTQYF.

V and J are TRBV15 and TRBJ1-1, with TRBD1 as a possible D gene (5 bases). The germline CDR1 and CDR2 sequences are LNHNV and YYDKDF (reference sequence). The CDR3 is 16 amino acids. V was cut by 0 bases and J by 5 bases, with 16 bases left in between. The CDR3 sequence: CATSRDSRQGGTEAFF. In nucleotides, the CDR3 is TGTGCCACCAGCAGAGATTCCAGGCAGGGAGGGACTGAAGCTTTCTTT.

This clone was counted a single time. The chain couples TRBV3-1 (or the pseudogene TRBV3-2) to TRBJ2-2; the D gene is possibly TRBD1 (6 bases). The germline V gene encodes CDR1 LGHDT and CDR2 YNNKEL (reference sequence). V was trimmed by 2 bases and J by 6 bases, leaving 7 bases between them. The CDR3 spans 13 residues. The CDR3 protein is CASSQNRAGELFF. CDR3 sequence (DNA): TGTGCCAGCAGCCAAAACAGGGCCGGGGAGCTGTTTTTT.

The chain employs TRBV6-5 and TRBJ1-2; 8 nucleotides line up with TRBD1. Germline lookup yields CDR1 MNHEY and CDR2 SVGAGI. This CDR3 comprises 16 residues. Trimming removed 0 bases from V and 4 bases from J; junction bases left unmatched: 7. CDR3 residues: CASSYSNRQGSYGYTF. CDR3 nucleotide sequence: TGTGCCAGCAGTTACTCCAACCGACAGGGGAGCTATGGCTACACCTTC.

V is TRBV6-5 and J is TRBJ2-1, with 8 bases lining up with TRBD2. The germline gives CDR1 MNHEY, CDR2 SVGAGI. The CDR3 has 16 residues. V lost 0 bases and J lost 6; bases outside the gene matches: 7. CDR3 bases: TGTGCCAGCAGTTACTCCTCCCGGGGGGGGCCCAATGAGCAGTTCTTC. Protein sequence: CASSYSSRGGPNEQFF.

V usage is TRBV7-3 and J usage is TRBJ2-1; maybe TRBD2 (6 bases). This CDR3 is 16 amino acids long. Germline CDR1 SGHTA, CDR2 FQGTGA. Trimming pared 1 base from V and 5 bases from J, leaving 15 bases between. The CDR3 sequence: CASSLRSRGDNNEQFF. For the CDR3, the DNA is TGTGCCAGCAGCTTAAGATCTCGCGGGGATAACAATGAGCAGTTCTTC.

J is TRBJ1-5 and V is TRBV5-1, with a tentative D call TRBD1 (5 bases). Per the germline V gene, CDR1 is SGHRS and CDR2 is YFSETQ. The CDR3 sequence is 15 residues long. Trimming pared 0 bases from V and 5 bases from J, leaving 12 bases between. The CDR3 sequence: CASSLEGRDYQPQHF. The CDR3 region has the DNA TGCGCCAGCAGCTTGGAGGGCAGGGATTATCAGCCCCAGCATTTT.

This chain uses TRBV7-9 with TRBJ2-3; 10 bases line up with TRBD2. Germline assignment: CDR1 SEHNR and CDR2 FQNEAQ (reference sequence). The CDR3 is 16 residues long. The trim removed 4 bases at V and 2 bases at J, leaving 6 bases unmatched. CDR3 sequence reads: CASSSGLAELTDTQYF. The CDR3 DNA is TGTGCCAGCAGCTCCGGACTAGCGGAACTCACAGATACGCAGTATTTT.

The chain employs TRBV18 and TRBJ1-2, with TRBD1 matching over 8 bases. The CDR3 sequence is 14 residues long. Germline V CDR1 and CDR2: KGHSH, LQKENI. V dropped 6 bases and J dropped 0; count of bases not matched to a gene: 3. The CDR3 protein is CASSADRANYGYTF. For the CDR3, the DNA is TGTGCCAGCTCTGCGGACAGGGCTAACTATGGCTACACCTTC. Together with reference TRBV18 and TRBJ1-2, the CDR3 gives the full variable domain: NAGVMQNPRHLVRRRGQEARLRCSPMKGHSHVYWYRQLPEEGLKFMVYLQKENIIDESGMPKERFSAEFPKEGPSILRIQQVVRGDSAAYFCASSADRANYGYTFGSGTRLTVV.

The chain couples TRBV3-1 (or the pseudogene TRBV3-2) to TRBJ1-1; 7 bases map to TRBD1. The CDR3 length is 14 residues. Germline assignment: CDR1 LGHDT and CDR2 YNNKEL (reference sequence). V gave up 4 bases and J gave up 3 bases; unmatched junction bases: 5. This CDR3 is CASSRQGSHTEAFF. The CDR3 DNA reads as TGTGCCAGCAGCCGACAGGGATCACACACTGAAGCTTTCTTT.

This sequence joins TRBV18 and TRBJ2-3; a possible D gene is TRBD1 (6 bases). This CDR3 is built from 15 residues. The germline V gene has CDR1 KGHSH and CDR2 LQKENI. Trimming removed 6 bases at V and 6 bases at J, with 19 bases between. CDR3 sequence (DNA): TGTGCCAGCTCTACCGAACAGGGTCATGCGGATACGCAGTATTTT. The encoded protein is CASSTEQGHADTQYF.

The rearrangement uses TRBV27 and TRBJ2-3; 11 positions agree with TRBD2. Germline V gene sequence: CDR1 MNHEY, CDR2 SMNVEV (reference sequence). The CDR3 has 18 residues. J was trimmed by 0 bases and V by 2 bases; bases with no gene match: 7. The CDR3 region has the DNA TGTGCCAGCAGTTTAAACCCCGGGACTAGCGGCAGCACAGATACGCAGTATTTT. Protein sequence: CASSLNPGTSGSTDTQYF.

This clone appeared a single time. This chain links TRBV19 with TRBJ1-2, with 10 bases aligning to TRBD1. Germline V gene sequence: CDR1 LNHDA, CDR2 SQIVND (reference sequence). The CDR3 runs 16 residues. V lost 3 bases to trimming and J lost 7 bases; unmatched junction nucleotides: 11. In nucleotides, the CDR3 is TGTGCCAGTAGTATCCCCCCGGGACAGGGGAGGACTGGCTACACCTTC. Translating it yields CASSIPPGQGRTGYTF. Drawing the rest from reference TRBV19 and TRBJ1-2, the complete variable domain is DGGITQSPKYLFRKEGQNVTLSCEQNLNHDAMYWYRQDPGQGLRLIYYSQIVNDFQKGDIAEGYSVSREKKESFPLTVTSAQKNPTAFYLCASSIPPGQGRTGYTFGSGTRLTVV.

The V and J genes are TRBV4-2 and TRBJ1-5; D is uncertain. Germline-derived CDR1 and CDR2 are LGHNA and YNFKEQ. Trimming took 0 bases from V and 0 from J, leaving 9 bases between them. There are 16 residues in the CDR3. The chain's CDR3 is CASSQEAGYSNQPQHF. In nucleotides, the CDR3 is TGTGCCAGCAGCCAAGAGGCGGGGTATAGCAATCAGCCCCAGCATTTT.

The chain has TRBV7-9 and TRBJ2-2; D is undetermined. The V end lost 6 bases, the J end lost 5 bases, and 4 bases lay between the germline ends. This CDR3 is built from 11 residues. Germline CDR1 is SEHNR and CDR2 is FQNEAQ (reference sequence). The DNA of the CDR3 is TGTGCCAGCAGATCGACCGGGGAGCTGTTTTTT. It specifies CASRSTGELFF.

This rearrangement joins TRBV5-3 to TRBJ2-4; 9 bases match TRBD2. TRBV5-3 belongs to the ORF category, with a function that is uncertain. CDR3 length: 18 amino acids. Unmatched junction bases numbered 12, after V lost 2 bases and J lost 3 bases. CDR3 region: CARSFSRGRAWDKNIQYF. The CDR3 DNA is TGTGCCAGAAGCTTCTCTCGCGGGAGGGCCTGGGACAAAAACATTCAGTACTTC.

The table lists this clone with a few counts. The V gene is TRBV4-2, the J gene TRBJ2-1; a possible D gene is TRBD2 (6 bases). This CDR3 has 19 residues. Germline lookup yields CDR1 LGHNA and CDR2 YNFKEQ. V lost 7 bases to trimming and J lost 4 bases, with 29 bases between them. The CDR3 sequence is CASTATWQGLYQIYNEQFF. The CDR3 nucleotides are TGTGCCAGCACCGCAACTTGGCAAGGACTATACCAGATATACAATGAGCAGTTCTTC.

The chain is built from TRBV11-2 and TRBJ2-7, with 7 bases that match TRBD2. The CDR3 length is 13 residues. CDR1 SGHAT and CDR2 FQNNGV come from the germline V gene. V lost 6 bases, J lost 5 bases, and 7 bases stayed unmatched. The CDR3 sequence is CASRGGGGDEQYF. CDR3 nucleotides: TGTGCCAGCAGGGGCGGGGGAGGAGACGAGCAGTACTTC.

This chain connects TRBV7-9 to TRBJ1-2, with 7 bases aligning to TRBD1. The CDR3 spans 15 residues. Per the germline V gene, CDR1 is SEHNR and CDR2 is FQNEAQ (reference sequence). The J segment lost 3 bases and the V segment lost 4 bases, leaving 8 bases of the junction unmatched. CDR3 sequence (DNA): TGTGCCAGCAGCTCCCGCCGGGACAGAGACTATGGCTACACCTTC. This gives the protein CASSSRRDRDYGYTF. The full variable domain, rest sourced from reference TRBV7-9 and TRBJ1-2, is DTGVSQNPRHKITKRGQNVTFRCDPISEHNRLYWYRQTLGQGPEFLTYFQNEAQLEKSRLLSDRFSAERPKGSFSTLEIQRTEQGDSAMYLCASSSRRDRDYGYTFGSGTRLTVV.

The chain combines TRBV5-1 with TRBJ1-6; 9 bases align to TRBD1. Losses at the gene ends were 0 bases for V and 10 bases for J; bases not matched to a gene: 5. The CDR3 is 15 residues long. CDR1 SGHRS and CDR2 YFSETQ come from the germline V gene. The CDR3 nucleotides read TGCGCCAGCAGCTTGGCGGGGACAGGGAACTCACCCCTCCACTTT. Translated, it gives CASSLAGTGNSPLHF.

This clone was counted once. The chain combines TRBV7-9 with TRBJ1-1, with a possible D match to TRBD1 (5 bases). Between the trimmed V and J ends, which lost 1 base and 5 bases, there was a span of 17 bases. The CDR3 is 16 residues long. Germline CDR1 and CDR2: SEHNR and FQNEAQ (reference sequence). The CDR3 loop is CASSLGSAGMGTEAFF. Here the CDR3 DNA reads TGTGCCAGCAGCTTAGGCTCGGCAGGGATGGGGACTGAAGCTTTCTTT.

J is TRBJ1-5 and V is TRBV11-2; D is perhaps TRBD1 (6 bases). The germline gives CDR1 SGHAT, CDR2 FQNNGV. Trimming pared 5 bases from V and 3 bases from J, leaving 11 bases between. The CDR3 consists of 14 residues. CDR3 residues: CASSPQGFNQPQHF. CDR3 coding DNA: TGTGCCAGCAGCCCACAGGGATTCAATCAGCCCCAGCATTTT.

This clone turned up a few times. This sample includes further DNA sequences coding for the same CDR3. In nucleotides, the CDR3 is TGCAGTGCTAGTGGCAGAGGGAACACTGAAGCTTTCTTT. This sequence encodes CSASGRGNTEAFF. The chain joins TRBV20-1 to TRBJ1-1; no firm D call. The CDR3 is made up of 13 amino acids. The V end lost 3 bases, the J end lost 1 base, and 9 bases lay between the germline ends. Germline CDR1 DFQATT, CDR2 SNEGSKA (reference sequence).

This chain links TRBV25-1 with TRBJ2-5; 10 positions agree with TRBD2. The CDR3 contains 15 residues. Germline V gives CDR1 MGHDK, CDR2 SYGVNS. Trimming removed 5 bases from V and 5 bases from J; junction bases left unmatched: 8. CDR3 coding DNA: TGTGCCAGCAGTCCCCAGCGGGGGGGCTCGGAGACCCAGTACTTC. This encodes CASSPQRGGSETQYF. Full variable domain (missing parts from reference TRBV25-1 and TRBJ2-5): EADIYQTPRYLVIGTGKKITLECSQTMGHDKMYWYQQDPGMELHLIHYSYGVNSTEKGDLSSESTVSRIRTEHFPLTLESARPSHTSQYLCASSPQRGGSETQYFGPGTRLLVL.

The rearrangement uses TRBV18 and TRBJ2-7; no reliable D call. V shed 2 bases and J shed 3 bases, with 8 bases lying between them. Per the germline V gene, CDR1 is KGHSH and CDR2 is LQKENI. The CDR3 spans 13 residues. As DNA, the CDR3 is TGTGCCAGCTCACCAAACACCAGCTACGAGCAGTACTTC. Translating gives CASSPNTSYEQYF.

The V call is TRBV6-4, the J call TRBJ2-6; D possibly corresponds to TRBD2 (6 bases). Germline CDR1 reads MRHNA; CDR2 reads SNTAGT. There are 16 residues in the CDR3. V was clipped by 9 bases and J by 4 bases, with 19 bases between them. Written as DNA, the CDR3 is TGTGCCAGTGATCGGGCAGGGACTTCAGGGGCCAACGTCCTGACTTTC. Its protein product is CASDRAGTSGANVLTF.

In its sample, this clone was seen once. V and J are TRBV30 and TRBJ1-5; TRBD1 matches at 9 bases. Germline V gives CDR1 GTSNPN, CDR2 SVGIG (reference sequence). With V trimmed by 6 bases and J by 6 bases, 9 bases remained unmatched. This CDR3 is built from 14 residues. CDR3 loop: CACETGQGSQPQHF. Written as DNA, the CDR3 is TGTGCCTGCGAGACGGGACAGGGTAGTCAGCCCCAGCATTTT.